Reported below is one TCR beta chain. Authors' processing steps: Scientists estimated how many nucleated cells there were by amplifying reference gene primers. Libraries were prepared by immunoSEQ multiplex PCR; TCRdb keeps only in-frame clonotypes and omits some of them. The DNA was the basis for D and trimming; V, J and clone size are from that table. The table records about 280,000 clones, over 75% of them present only once. These data are taken from a study of blood T cell repertoires in COVID-19. Study-level information: From the United States, Italy and Spain came samples of acute and convalescent COVID-19.

Sequencing input: peripheral blood. The sequence was obtained from a human donor in a cohort sampled during active COVID-19.

The CDR3 DNA sequence: TGTGCCAGTAGTATTTATGGCAGGGGAGCCCGGAGGCTGTTTTTT. Translation gives CASSIYGRGARRLFF. This chain connects TRBV19 to TRBJ2-2; possible D gene TRBD1, 6 bases. CDR1 is LNHDA, CDR2 SQIVND, per germline (reference sequence). Trimming removed 3 bases at V and 13 bases at J, with 21 bases between. CDR3 size: 15 residues. Supplemented by reference TRBV19 and TRBJ2-2, the full variable domain reads DGGITQSPKYLFRKEGQNVTLSCEQNLNHDAMYWYRQDPGQGLRLIYYSQIVNDFQKGDIAEGYSVSREKKESFPLTVTSAQKNPTAFYLCASSIYGRGARRLFFGEGSRLTVL.